A single sample is the source of the 17 T cell receptor beta chains below, sequenced in a study of OX40 agonist ivuxolimab in advanced cancers. Libraries were built with the immunoSEQ multiplex PCR assay. TCRdb stores this immuneACCESS table with in-frame sequences only. Part of the clones is absent; in the studies checked, under half of the shortfall reflects unresolved V genes, and no reason is known for the rest. Counted in this sample were some 66,000 clones; roughly 80% of them appeared once. Of the sample, 1.6% is held by the ten largest clones. The material was CD4+ or CD8+ T cells sorted from blood, obtained in a trial of the OX40 agonist ivuxolimab. The receptors stem from an adult with an advanced solid tumor such as melanoma, head and neck, liver or kidney cancer.

The chain combines TRBV6-5 with TRBJ2-7; D not resolved. Germline CDR1 reads MNHEY; CDR2 reads SVGAGI. The CDR3 loop spans 14 amino acids. V shed 6 bases and J shed 3 bases, with 15 bases lying between them. CDR3 amino acids: CASSDPAGYYEQYF. As DNA, the CDR3 is TGTGCCAGCAGCGACCCCGCCGGCTACTACGAGCAGTACTTC.

This chain joins TRBV12-5 and TRBJ2-2; D gene uncertain. From germline, CDR1 is LGHNT and CDR2 FRNRAP. The CDR3 loop spans 15 amino acids. V gave up 1 base and J gave up 2 bases, with 8 bases separating them. CDR3 protein: CASGLDFPNTGELFF. For the CDR3, the DNA is TGTGCTAGTGGTTTGGACTTCCCTAACACCGGGGAGCTGTTTTTT.

V is TRBV7-9 and J is TRBJ1-4; D possibly corresponds to TRBD1 (6 bases). V dropped 6 bases and J dropped 4 bases, with 18 bases sitting between them. Germline V gene lookup returns CDR1 SEHNR and CDR2 FQNEAQ (reference sequence). The CDR3 is 16 amino acids. The CDR3 loop reads CASSWVSGGLNEKLFF. The CDR3 DNA follows: TGTGCCAGCAGTTGGGTGTCGGGGGGCCTTAATGAAAAACTGTTTTTT.

Worth noting for this clone: Other nucleotide sequences from this sample produce the same CDR3. The chain combines TRBV5-1 with TRBJ1-1; D remains unclear. The V end lost 1 base, the J end lost 1 base, and 5 bases lay between the germline ends. This CDR3 spans 13 amino acids. In germline, CDR1 is SGHRS, CDR2 YFSETQ. CDR3 DNA sequence: TGCGCCAGCAGCTTGTCAGAGAACACTGAAGCTTTCTTT. Its protein product is CASSLSENTEAFF.

This clone was seen only once. The gene calls are TRBV5-1 and TRBJ1-1; TRBD1 is a possible D gene (6 bases). Trimming stripped 4 bases from V and 1 base from J, with 11 bases between. CDR1 and CDR2 (germline): SGHRS, YFSETQ. The CDR3 runs to 14 residues. CDR3 amino acids: CASSKEQGNTEAFF. Written as DNA, the CDR3 is TGCGCCAGCAGCAAAGAACAGGGGAACACTGAAGCTTTCTTT.

The chain employs TRBV6-5 and TRBJ1-1, with D maybe TRBD1 (5 bases). Trimming pared 0 bases from V and 5 bases from J, leaving 10 bases between. CDR1 and CDR2 from the germline V gene are MNHEY and SVGAGI. The CDR3 covers 14 residues. The CDR3: CASSYSAGGTEAFF. DNA of the CDR3: TGTGCCAGCAGTTACTCAGCGGGGGGAACTGAAGCTTTCTTT.

The rearrangement links TRBV11-3 to TRBJ2-5; 7 bases fit TRBD2. Germline V gene data show CDR1 as SGHNT and CDR2 as YENEEA. The J segment lost 7 bases and the V segment lost 4 bases, leaving 9 bases of the junction unmatched. The CDR3 has 14 residues. The CDR3 spells CASSSEAGPRTQYF. CDR3 sequence (DNA): TGTGCCAGCAGCTCAGAAGCGGGGCCCCGGACCCAGTACTTC.

The V call is TRBV11-3, the J call TRBJ1-4; the match to TRBD1 covers 7 bases. There are 15 residues in the CDR3. Unmatched junction bases numbered 6, after V lost 3 bases and J lost 5 bases. CDR1 is SGHNT and CDR2 is YENEEA in the germline V gene. CDR3 sequence: CASSLTGLENEKLFF. CDR3 DNA sequence: TGTGCCAGCAGCTTGACAGGGCTGGAGAATGAAAAACTGTTTTTT.

This clone has a handful of counts. The chain recombines TRBV6-5 with TRBJ1-1, with D hard to call. The CDR3 is 16 amino acids. Germline CDR1 is MNHEY and CDR2 is SVGAGI. The V end was cut by 4 bases, the J end by 3 bases, with 18 bases between. CDR3 sequence reads: CASSSVFRLGHTEAFF. The CDR3 nucleotides are TGTGCCAGCAGTTCGGTCTTCAGGTTAGGACACACTGAAGCTTTCTTT.

DNA of the CDR3: TGTGCCAGCGAGGGACACAGAAATGAAAAACTGTTTTTT. Protein product: CASEGHRNEKLFF. The rearrangement links TRBV28 to TRBJ1-4, with TRBD1 as a possible D gene (6 bases). The CDR3 is 13 residues long. Trimming shortened V by 8 bases and J by 5 bases, and 12 bases separated the two germline ends. Germline assignment: CDR1 MDHEN and CDR2 SYDVKM.

The genes are TRBV6-6 and TRBJ2-1, with TRBD2 matching 11 bases. Germline V lookup: CDR1 MNHNY, CDR2 SVGAGI (reference sequence). V was clipped by 2 bases and J by 5 bases; unmatched bases: 5. The CDR3 contains 16 residues. This CDR3 is CASSYPTSGVDNEQFF. The CDR3 bases are TGTGCCAGCAGTTACCCGACTAGCGGGGTCGACAATGAGCAGTTCTTC.

This clone was seen just once. DNA for the CDR3: TGTGCCAGCAGCCCAATCGGACTAGCGGGAGGGAAAGAGACCCAGTACTTC. Its protein is CASSPIGLAGGKETQYF. This chain joins TRBV28 and TRBJ2-5; TRBD2 matches at 15 bases. The CDR3 runs 17 residues. Germline-derived CDR1 and CDR2 are MDHEN and SYDVKM. Germline trimming cut 6 bases from V and 3 bases from J; bases unmatched to any gene: 8.

This clone was observed a few times. This chain joins TRBV13 and TRBJ2-7; 7 bases align to TRBD1. Germline trimming cut 0 bases from V and 5 bases from J; bases unmatched to any gene: 10. The CDR3 is 16 residues long. The germline V gene has CDR1 PRHDT and CDR2 FYEKMQ (reference sequence). CDR3 nucleotide sequence: TGTGCCAGCAGCTTAGGATATAGGGACAGTCGCGACGAGCAGTACTTC. Translation: CASSLGYRDSRDEQYF. The variable domain in full, completed from reference TRBV13 and TRBJ2-7, reads AAGVIQSPRHLIKEKRETATLKCYPIPRHDTVYWYQQGPGQDPQFLISFYEKMQSDKGSIPDRFSAQQFSDYHSELNMSSLELGDSALYFCASSLGYRDSRDEQYFGPGTRLTVT.

The J gene is TRBJ2-7, the V gene TRBV9, with TRBD1 matching 9 bases. V dropped 2 bases and J dropped 2; count of bases not matched to a gene: 8. CDR1 is SGDLS, CDR2 YYNGEE, per germline. CDR3 length: 16 residues. The CDR3: CASSVGGGTGTYEQYF. The CDR3 region has the DNA TGTGCCAGCAGCGTTGGAGGGGGGACAGGGACCTACGAGCAGTACTTC.

This clone was seen a few times. The chain couples TRBV5-4 to TRBJ2-3; 13 bases match TRBD2. This CDR3 region has 16 residues. V shed 4 bases, J shed 5 bases, and the junction held 7 bases outside the gene matches. CDR1 and CDR2 from the germline V gene are SGHNT and YYREEE (reference sequence). CDR3 protein: CASSVGLAGEKDTQYF. The CDR3 DNA reads as TGTGCCAGCAGCGTCGGACTAGCGGGAGAAAAAGATACGCAGTATTTT.

This chain uses TRBV28 with TRBJ2-5; 11 bases are shared with TRBD1. V lost 6 bases and J lost 5; bases outside the gene matches: 8. CDR1 MDHEN and CDR2 SYDVKM come from the germline V gene. The length of the CDR3 is 15 residues. As DNA, the CDR3 is TGTGCCAGCAGCCCCCGGACAGGGGGCAAGGAGACCCAGTACTTC. Translated: CASSPRTGGKETQYF. The full variable domain, rest sourced from reference TRBV28 and TRBJ2-5, is DVKVTQSSRYLVKRTGEKVFLECVQDMDHENMFWYRQDPGLGLRLIYFSYDVKMKEKGDIPEGYSVSREKKERFSLILESASTNQTSMYLCASSPRTGGKETQYFGPGTRLLVL.

The chain joins TRBV20-1 to TRBJ2-5; 9 nucleotides line up with TRBD2. CDR1 and CDR2 from the germline V gene are DFQATT and SNEGSKA (reference sequence). CDR3 length equals 11 residues. The CDR3 nucleotides are TGCACCGTAGCGGGGGAAGAGACCCAGTACTTC. Its translation is CTVAGEETQYF.